A single sample is the source of the 20 T cell receptor beta chains below, sequenced in a study of blood T cell repertoires in COVID-19. Here immunoSEQ multiplex PCR was the method, and the copy in TCRdb shows in-frame clones only, minus some. The sample includes more than 200,000 clones, 85% to 90% of them seen just once. Sequencing was done on a sample of PBMCs or T cells enriched from blood (not recorded which). These receptors all stem from a woman under 40 who had recovered from COVID-19.

V gene TRBV5-6 combines with J gene TRBJ1-5, with a tentative D call TRBD1 (6 bases). Germline CDR1 and CDR2: SGHDT and YYEEEE. V shed 4 bases and J shed 4 bases, with 9 bases lying between them. This CDR3 has 13 residues. In DNA, the CDR3 is TGTGCCAGCAGCAACGGACAGAATCAGCCCCAGCATTTT. Its protein is CASSNGQNQPQHF.

V and J are TRBV27 and TRBJ2-7, with D possibly TRBD2 on 5 matching bases. The germline CDR1 and CDR2 sequences are MNHEY and SMNVEV (reference sequence). V was cut by 2 bases and J by 11 bases, with 19 bases left in between. The length of the CDR3 is 14 residues. CDR3 in DNA: TGTGCCAGCAGTTTAACCCCAGGACGGGGATTAGAGTACTTC. This translates into CASSLTPGRGLEYF.

The chain links TRBV6-5 to TRBJ2-1; 9 bases align to TRBD2. The V gene's germline CDR1 is MNHEY and CDR2 SVGAGI. The CDR3 has 14 amino acids. Unmatched junction bases numbered 10, after V lost 6 bases and J lost 10 bases. The DNA for the CDR3 is TGTGCCAGCAGAGTAGCGGGAGCGTCTGGGGAGCAGTTCTTC. Protein: CASRVAGASGEQFF.

This chain uses TRBV27 with TRBJ2-1; no clear D. Trimming stripped 5 bases from V and 13 bases from J, with 18 bases between. This CDR3 spans 13 amino acids. CDR1 is MNHEY and CDR2 is SMNVEV in the germline V gene (reference sequence). The CDR3 DNA sequence: TGTGCCAGCAGTCAACAAGAGCAGAGCGCCCAGTTCTTC. This gives the protein CASSQQEQSAQFF.

CDR3 region: CSGQENTEAFF. As DNA, the CDR3 is TGCAGCGGTCAGGAAAACACTGAAGCTTTCTTT. The chain carries TRBV29-1 and TRBJ1-1, with D unresolved. Looked up from germline, CDR1 is SQVTM and CDR2 is ANQGSEA. V was trimmed by 7 bases and J by 2 bases, leaving 8 bases between them. This CDR3 is built from 11 residues.

This clone was counted ten times or more. The chain couples TRBV2 to TRBJ2-1; D unresolved. This CDR3 spans 14 amino acids. Germline V gene sequence: CDR1 SNHLY, CDR2 FYNNEI. Trimming left V 4 bases short and J 4 bases short, with 11 bases between. The CDR3 coding sequence is TGTGCCAGCAGTGCAATAGCTGAATACAATGAGCAGTTCTTC. It codes for CASSAIAEYNEQFF. Combining the CDR3 with reference TRBV2 and TRBJ2-1 gives the whole variable domain EPEVTQTPSHQVTQMGQEVILRCVPISNHLYFYWYRQILGQKVEFLVSFYNNEISEKSEIFDDQFSVERPDGSNFTLKIRSTKLEDSAMYFCASSAIAEYNEQFFGPGTRLTVL.

DNA for the CDR3: TGTGCCAGCAGCTTATGGGGTAGCGGGCCCTACAATGAGCAGTTCTTC. This encodes CASSLWGSGPYNEQFF. J is TRBJ2-1 and V is TRBV7-9, with 7 positions matching TRBD2. The CDR3 has 16 residues. Germline values: CDR1 SEHNR, CDR2 FQNEAQ (reference sequence). V was clipped by 2 bases and J by 2 bases; unmatched bases: 6.

V is TRBV19 and J is TRBJ2-7, with 7 bases aligning to TRBD1. J gave up 2 bases and V 1 base, and 2 bases lay outside the gene matches. The CDR3 has 14 residues. Germline values: CDR1 LNHDA, CDR2 SQIVND (reference sequence). DNA for the CDR3: TGTGCCAGTAGTATAGCGGGACAGACCTACGAGCAGTACTTC. This translates into CASSIAGQTYEQYF.

The chain has TRBV6-5 and TRBJ2-2, with 10 nucleotides matching TRBD2. CDR3 size: 14 residues. The V gene end was trimmed by 3 bases and the J gene end by 6 bases; junction bases not matched to a gene: 1. CDR1 and CDR2 from the germline V gene are MNHEY and SVGAGI. The CDR3 spells CASSYGTSAGELFF. CDR3 nucleotides: TGTGCCAGCAGTTATGGGACTAGCGCCGGGGAGCTGTTTTTT.

The rearrangement links TRBV15 to TRBJ1-5, with D maybe TRBD1 (5 bases). V lost 4 bases and J 7 bases, leaving 14 bases between the germline ends. This CDR3 contains 14 residues. Looked up from germline, CDR1 is LNHNV and CDR2 is YYDKDF (reference sequence). CDR3 bases: TGTGCCACCAGCACACGACAGACAGCCCAGCCCCAGCATTTT. Residues: CATSTRQTAQPQHF.

This chain joins TRBV21-1 and TRBJ2-7; the table's D call TRBD2 went unverified against the DNA. TRBV21-1 is a pseudogene. The CDR3 sequence is 16 residues long. The CDR3 is CASRIVGAGEHDEQYF. In DNA form, the CDR3 reads TGTGCCAGCAGAATTGTAGGAGCGGGAGAACACGACGAGCAGTACTTC.

The V and J genes are TRBV7-9 and TRBJ1-1; D is uncertain. CDR1 and CDR2 from the germline V gene are SEHNR and FQNEAQ (reference sequence). This CDR3 region has 12 residues. Trimming cost V 3 bases and J 5 bases, with 7 bases left between them. The chain's CDR3 is CASSLAGTEAFF. The CDR3 DNA follows: TGTGCCAGCAGCTTGGCGGGGACTGAAGCTTTCTTT.

The gene calls are TRBV5-1 and TRBJ2-7, with 8 bases aligning to TRBD1. J gave up 2 bases and V 0 bases, and 4 bases lay outside the gene matches. This CDR3 contains 15 residues. The germline V gene has CDR1 SGHRS and CDR2 YFSETQ. The CDR3 nucleotides read TGCGCCAGCAGCTTGGACAGGGGGGCAACCTACGAGCAGTACTTC. Its protein is CASSLDRGATYEQYF.

The count of this clone is one. The chain links TRBV6-5 to TRBJ2-5, with D perhaps matching TRBD1 (5 bases). Trimming removed 7 bases at V and 5 bases at J, with 17 bases between. The CDR3 contains 14 residues. Germline values: CDR1 MNHEY, CDR2 SVGAGI. CDR3 sequence (DNA): TGTGCCAGCATTATACCGGCCTCAGGGGAGACCCAGTACTTC. Its protein product is CASIIPASGETQYF.

V is TRBV24-1 and J is TRBJ2-1; TRBD1 aligns across 9 bases. V gave up 2 bases and J gave up 7 bases; unmatched junction bases: 5. Germline V CDR1 and CDR2: KGHDR, SFDVKD. There are 15 residues in the CDR3. The CDR3 sequence: CATSDSGTGLNEQFF. In nucleotides, the CDR3 is TGTGCCACCAGTGATTCCGGGACAGGGCTGAATGAGCAGTTCTTC.

The chain has TRBV27 and TRBJ2-7; D may be TRBD2 (5 bases). With 5 bases removed from V and 3 bases from J, the gap between germline ends came to 14 bases. Germline lookup yields CDR1 MNHEY and CDR2 SMNVEV (reference sequence). The CDR3 covers 14 residues. CDR3 sequence reads: CASSPMDWNYEQYF. CDR3 in DNA: TGTGCCAGCAGTCCCATGGACTGGAACTACGAGCAGTACTTC.

The rearrangement uses TRBV29-1 and TRBJ1-3; 9 bases map to TRBD1. CDR1 and CDR2 from the germline V gene are SQVTM and ANQGSEA. J gave up 3 bases and V 3 bases, and 3 bases lay outside the gene matches. There are 14 residues in the CDR3. The CDR3: CSVEGDRVGNTIYF. As DNA, the CDR3 is TGCAGCGTTGAGGGGGACAGGGTTGGAAACACCATATATTTT.

The chain recombines TRBV30 with TRBJ1-2; the match to TRBD1 covers 7 bases. Germline-derived CDR1 and CDR2 are GTSNPN and SVGIG (reference sequence). The CDR3 extends over 13 amino acids. The J segment lost 6 bases and the V segment lost 3 bases, leaving 7 bases of the junction unmatched. CDR3 region: CAWRIDRVDGYTF. The DNA of the CDR3 is TGTGCCTGGAGAATCGACAGGGTCGATGGCTACACCTTC. The full variable domain, completed using reference TRBV30 and TRBJ1-2, is SQTIHQWPATLVQPVGSPLSLECTVEGTSNPNLYWYRQAAGRGLQLLFYSVGIGQISSEVPQNLSASRPQDRQFILSSKKLLLSDSGFYLCAWRIDRVDGYTFGSGTRLTVV.

The V gene is TRBV2, the J gene TRBJ1-1, with D possibly TRBD1 on 5 matching bases. This CDR3 spans 13 amino acids. With 6 bases removed from V and 2 bases from J, the gap between germline ends came to 10 bases. The germline CDR1 and CDR2 sequences are SNHLY and FYNNEI. In nucleotides, the CDR3 is TGTGCCAGCAGCGACAGAGGAAACACTGAAGCTTTCTTT. The encoded protein is CASSDRGNTEAFF.

V gene TRBV9 combines with J gene TRBJ2-1, with 7 bases matching TRBD2. Germline loops: CDR1 SGDLS, CDR2 YYNGEE. J gave up 6 bases and V 4 bases, and 10 bases lay outside the gene matches. The CDR3 runs to 15 residues. The CDR3 DNA reads TGTGCCAGCAGCCGCCTAGCGGCTTCGTTCAATGAGCAGTTCTTC. This gives the protein CASSRLAASFNEQFF.